A selection of T cell receptor beta chains follows, all from one sample in a study of blood T cell repertoires in COVID-19. Only in-frame clones appear in the TCRdb table, and some are missing; sequencing was by immunoSEQ multiplex PCR. The profile shows 68,000 or so clones, over 65% of them singletons. The material sequenced was peripheral blood. Every receptor here comes from a human donor in a cohort sampled during active COVID-19. Each CDR3 is given with its conserved first and last residue. D genes are given only for firm matches. Rows may omit the clone size; those that give it use once, few, many or a size class.

d_call,clone_size,v_call,j_call,cdr3_nt,cdr3_aa
TRBD2,.,TRBV5-1,TRBJ2-1,TGCGCCAGCACCCGAGAGGGGTCGGGGGGGACCCACAATGAGCAGTTCTTC,CASTREGSGGTHNEQFF
.,.,TRBV6-5,TRBJ2-1,TGTGCCAGCAAATCATACAATGAGCAGTTCTTC,CASKSYNEQFF
.,.,TRBV7-9,TRBJ2-1,TGTGCCAGCAGCTTAGACCCGACGGGGAGCGAGCAGTTCTTC,CASSLDPTGSEQFF
.,.,TRBV18,TRBJ1-1,TGTGCCAGCTCACCGGGGGGGGGTGAGAACACTGAAGCTTTCTTT,CASSPGGGENTEAFF
.,.,TRBV28,TRBJ2-4,TGTGCCAGCAGTCCCACAGGACGGAACAAAAACATTCAGTACTTC,CASSPTGRNKNIQYF
TRBD1,.,TRBV19,TRBJ1-1,TGTGCCAGCAAATCGAGCGCGGGACAGCTGAACACTGAAGCTTTCTTT,CASKSSAGQLNTEAFF
.,.,TRBV4-3,TRBJ2-1,TGCGCCAGCAGCCAAGGCCCGGTTAACTCCTACAATGAGCAGTTCTTC,CASSQGPVNSYNEQFF
.,once,TRBV7-7,TRBJ2-5,TGTGCTAGCAGCCCGCAGGGGGGACAAGAGACCCAGTACTTC,CASSPQGGQETQYF
.,.,TRBV3-1/TRBV3-2,TRBJ1-4,TGTGCCAGCAGCCAAAGGACAGTTAATGAAAAACTGTTTTTT,CASSQRTVNEKLFF
TRBD1,.,TRBV27,TRBJ1-6,TGTGCCAGCAGCCAGACAGGGGGCTTCAATTCACCCCTCCACTTT,CASSQTGGFNSPLHF
.,.,TRBV7-8,TRBJ1-6,TGTGCCAGCAGCTTACGCAGGATAGAATCACCCCTCCACTTT,CASSLRRIESPLHF
TRBD2,.,TRBV10-2,TRBJ2-1,TGCGCCAGCATAGCGGGGGGAGGTCGGGATGAGCAGTTCTTC,CASIAGGGRDEQFF
TRBD1,once,TRBV7-9,TRBJ1-4,TGTGCCAGCAGCTTATGGGGACAGGAGACGGTGACTAATGAAAAACTGTTTTTT,CASSLWGQETVTNEKLFF
.,.,TRBV28,TRBJ1-2,TGTGCCAGCAGTCTGACAGAAAACTATGGCTACACCTTC,CASSLTENYGYTF
.,.,TRBV6-5,TRBJ1-2,TGTGCCAGCAGCCTAACGGGGGGGTATGGCTACACCTTC,CASSLTGGYGYTF
.,.,TRBV6-5,TRBJ2-7,TGTGCCACGGACCCTCGACAGACACGCTCCTACGAGCAGTACTTC,CATDPRQTRSYEQYF
TRBD1,.,TRBV7-2,TRBJ2-1,TGTGCCAGCAGCGCGGACAGGGGTCAATACAATGAGCAGTTCTTC,CASSADRGQYNEQFF
TRBD1,.,TRBV5-1,TRBJ2-7,TGCGCCAGCAGCTTTGACAGGGCAAACGAGCAGTACTTC,CASSFDRANEQYF
TRBD2,.,TRBV19,TRBJ2-2,TGTGCCAGTAGCCGCAGATCGACTAGCTCCGACGGCACCGGGGAGCTGTTTTTT,CASSRRSTSSDGTGELFF
TRBD1,once,TRBV19,TRBJ2-5,TGTGCCAGTAGCTCACTCCAGGGGGCCTGGGAGACCCAGTACTTC,CASSSLQGAWETQYF
.,.,TRBV7-9,TRBJ2-3,TGTGCCAGCAGCGCCGGACAGATCACAGATACGCAGTATTTT,CASSAGQITDTQYF
.,.,TRBV15,TRBJ2-7,TGTGCCACCAGCAGAGATCGGAGAGATCAATACGAGCAGTACTTC,CATSRDRRDQYEQYF
.,once,TRBV3-1/TRBV3-2,TRBJ1-5,TGTGCCAGCAGCCAAGGACAGAATCAGCCCCAGCATTTT,CASSQGQNQPQHF
TRBD2,.,TRBV3-1/TRBV3-2,TRBJ2-2,TGTGCCAGCAGCCAAGGCCTAGCGGGAGGGCCGGGCGGGGAGCTGTTTTTT,CASSQGLAGGPGGELFF
.,.,TRBV4-1,TRBJ2-6,TGCGCCAGCAGCCAAAGTGAGGGCGGGGGGGCCAACGTCCTGACTTTC,CASSQSEGGGANVLTF
TRBD1,.,TRBV5-1,TRBJ1-1,TGCGCCAGCAGCTGGACAGGGGGGAACACTGAAGCTTTCTTT,CASSWTGGNTEAFF
TRBD1,.,TRBV5-8,TRBJ1-6,TGTGCCAGCAGCTTTTTTTCAGGGACAGGGGTAAATTCACCCCTCCACTTT,CASSFFSGTGVNSPLHF
TRBD1,.,TRBV5-5,TRBJ1-5,TGTGCCAGCAGCCAGGGGGGATCACAGCCCCAGCATTTT,CASSQGGSQPQHF
TRBD1,.,TRBV20-1,TRBJ1-2,TGCAGAACCCAGGGGGGAAGTGGCTACACCTTC,CRTQGGSGYTF
TRBD1,few,TRBV2,TRBJ2-6,TGTGCCAGCAGTTATATCCCGGGACAGGGATTGTCTGGGGCCAACGTCCTGACTTTC,CASSYIPGQGLSGANVLTF
TRBD1,.,TRBV6-6,TRBJ2-7,TGTGCCAGCAGCCGGGGACAGGGGATTGTCTACTTC,CASSRGQGIVYF
TRBD2,.,TRBV19,TRBJ2-2,TGTGCCAGTAGGACGGGGGGGAGGTTAAACACCGGGGAGCTGTTTTTT,CASRTGGRLNTGELFF
TRBD2,.,TRBV7-4,TRBJ2-7,TGTGCCAGCAGCCGGTCTAGCGGGAGTGGGGGCGAGCAGTACTTC,CASSRSSGSGGEQYF
.,few,TRBV6-2/TRBV6-3,TRBJ2-4,TGTGCCAGCAGTTACTCTGGCAGCAAAAACATTCAGTACTTC,CASSYSGSKNIQYF
TRBD2,.,TRBV6-5,TRBJ2-7,TGTGCCAGCAGGATAGCGGGAGTGGTCGAGCAGTACTTC,CASRIAGVVEQYF
.,few,TRBV28,TRBJ2-7,TGTGCCAGCAGTCCCTATCTGAGACAACCGTACGAGCAGTACTTC,CASSPYLRQPYEQYF
TRBD2,.,TRBV4-2,TRBJ2-7,TGTGCCAGCAGCCAGAATAGAAGCGGGAGGGGTATCTACGAGCAGTACTTC,CASSQNRSGRGIYEQYF
.,.,TRBV5-1,TRBJ2-3,TGCGCCAGCAGTAACCAGGGGATGGGCACAGATACGCAGTATTTT,CASSNQGMGTDTQYF
TRBD1,.,TRBV18,TRBJ1-1,TGTGCCAGCTCACAAGTGCGGACAGGGGTTTCGAACACTGAAGCTTTCTTT,CASSQVRTGVSNTEAFF
.,.,TRBV12-3/TRBV12-4,TRBJ2-1,TGTGCCAGCAAGCCGGTGCCCTACAATGAGCAGTTCTTC,CASKPVPYNEQFF
TRBD1,.,TRBV4-1,TRBJ1-2,TGCGCCAGCAGCCAAGAGGTCCAGGGGGCGGACCCTGGCTACACCTTC,CASSQEVQGADPGYTF
TRBD1,few,TRBV4-1,TRBJ1-6,TGCGCCAGCAGCACAAAACAGGGGGCCGGATCACCCCTCCACTTT,CASSTKQGAGSPLHF
TRBD1,.,TRBV5-1,TRBJ2-2,TGCGCCAGCAGCCCGGCAGGGGGTTTCGGCACCGGGGAGCTGTTTTTT,CASSPAGGFGTGELFF
TRBD1,.,TRBV6-5,TRBJ2-2,TGTGCCAGCAGGCTCCAGGGGGCATTCACCGGGGAGCTGTTTTTT,CASRLQGAFTGELFF
.,.,TRBV9,TRBJ2-7,TGTGCCAGCAGCGTAGGCGAGGTTGCCGAGCAGTACTTC,CASSVGEVAEQYF
TRBD1,.,TRBV28,TRBJ2-7,TGTGCCAGCAGTTCGGACAGGGGGCTTGTCTACGAGCAGTACTTC,CASSSDRGLVYEQYF